The source of this T cell receptor beta chain is a study of PD-L1 blockade in urothelial cancer. Overall study context: In the patient group, about 90% of the roughly 29 were males with bladder-origin urothelial cancer.

Each individual provided 1 to 8 samples (taken pretreatment and on-treatment). Templates that were synthetic TCR analogs were spiked into each PCR. Measured with immunoSEQ multiplex PCR; TCRdb has only the in-frame clones, and not every one. This sample has approximately 100,000 clones, with around 90% found just once. CDR1 is SGHRS, CDR2 YFSETQ, per germline. With 4 bases clipped from V and 5 bases from J, the junction kept 4 bases outside the gene matches. The length of the CDR3 is 13 residues. The chain joins TRBV5-1 to TRBJ1-2; 8 bases are shared with TRBD1. This clonotype originated in a woman of 80 years or more with urothelial cancer. The sequenced sample was PBMCs, obtained around atezolizumab (anti-PD-L1) treatment. CDR3 loop: CASSPQGVYGYTF. The CDR3 bases are TGCGCCAGCAGCCCACAGGGGGTGTATGGCTACACCTTC.